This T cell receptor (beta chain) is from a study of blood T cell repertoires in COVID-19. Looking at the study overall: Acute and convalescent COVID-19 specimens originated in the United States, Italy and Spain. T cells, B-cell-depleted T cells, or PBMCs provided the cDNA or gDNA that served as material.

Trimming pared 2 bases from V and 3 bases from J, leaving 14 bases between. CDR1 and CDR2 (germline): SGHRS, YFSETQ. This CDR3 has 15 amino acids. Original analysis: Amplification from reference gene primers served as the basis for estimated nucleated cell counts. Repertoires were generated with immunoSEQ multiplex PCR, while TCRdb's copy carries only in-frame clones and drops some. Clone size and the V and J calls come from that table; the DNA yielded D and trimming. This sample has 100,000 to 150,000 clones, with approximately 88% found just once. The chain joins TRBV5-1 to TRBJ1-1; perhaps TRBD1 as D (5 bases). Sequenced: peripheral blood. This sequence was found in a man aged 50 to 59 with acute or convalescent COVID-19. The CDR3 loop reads CASSFQGPRDTEAFF. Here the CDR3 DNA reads TGCGCCAGCAGCTTTCAGGGTCCTCGGGACACTGAAGCTTTCTTT.